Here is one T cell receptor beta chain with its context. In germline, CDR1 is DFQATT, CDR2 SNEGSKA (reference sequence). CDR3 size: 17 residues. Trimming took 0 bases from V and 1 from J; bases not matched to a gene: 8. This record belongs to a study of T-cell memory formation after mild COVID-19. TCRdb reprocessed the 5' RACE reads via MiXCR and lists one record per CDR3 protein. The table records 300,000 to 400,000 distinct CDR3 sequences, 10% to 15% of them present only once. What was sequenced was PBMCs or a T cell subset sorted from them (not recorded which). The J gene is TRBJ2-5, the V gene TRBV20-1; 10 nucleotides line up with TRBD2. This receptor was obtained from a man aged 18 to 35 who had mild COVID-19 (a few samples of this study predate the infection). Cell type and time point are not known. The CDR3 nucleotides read TGCAGTGCTAGAGATCTGGATAGCGGGGGGTTCCAAGAGACCCAGTACTTC. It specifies CSARDLDSGGFQETQYF.